This TCR beta chain was identified in a study of T-cell memory formation after mild COVID-19. As for the study in general: TCR clusters were largely donor specific. Broader study findings: Cross-reactive memory seemingly joined, as some responding clones were found in pre-infection memory. Day 15 to 85 contracting clones showed balanced CD4/CD8; later expanders leaned CD4+.

V lost 6 bases to trimming and J lost 0 bases; unmatched junction nucleotides: 6. The CDR3 is 15 amino acids. The authors produced TCR alpha and TCR beta cDNA libraries with sample barcodes and UMIs by 5'RACE using constant-segment primers. TCRdb itself ran the 5' RACE reads through MiXCR, one entry per CDR3 protein. Of 300,000 to 350,000 distinct CDR3 sequences listed, just under 20% are singletons. This clonotype was counted a few times. Antigen: not known. The source material was PBMCs or a T cell subset sorted from them (not recorded which). The clonotype was recovered from a man in his late teens or twenties who had mild COVID-19 (a few samples of this study predate the infection). Cell type and time point are not known. The genes are TRBV12-3 or TRBV12-4 and TRBJ1-2; 8 nucleotides match TRBD1. The CDR3 protein is CASRGTGPPNYGYTF. The CDR3 bases are TGTGCCAGCAGGGGGACAGGCCCCCCTAACTATGGCTACACCTTC.